The 22 T cell receptor beta chains in this list originate from one sample, sequenced in a study of graft-versus-host responses after intestinal transplantation (dated by TCRdb to 2020 to 2023). The intended sense of this specimen's time point label: cells obtained before transplantation from donor or recipient. The receptor library was made with the immunoSEQ multiplex PCR assay. The source is immuneACCESS, and TCRdb retained only in-frame sequences with V and J called. Part of the clones is not carried over; for the studies checked, unresolved V genes explain less than half of this, and the remainder is unexplained. This sample is represented by tens of thousands of clones; around 93% of them were singletons. About 8% of the sample is taken by the ten largest. No cognate antigen is known for these TCRs. The sample consisted of unstimulated CD8+ T cells sorted from spleen or lymph node cells, taken before transplant. These receptor sequences come from a human donor who was the organ donor for an intestinal transplant.

J is TRBJ2-7 and V is TRBV10-3, with TRBD2 as a possible D gene (6 bases). The ends were cut back, 9 bases at V and 3 bases at J, with 12 bases in the middle. CDR1 is ENHRY and CDR2 is SYGVKD in the germline V gene. There are 12 residues in the CDR3. The CDR3 loop is CAISAGGYEQYF. The CDR3 coding sequence is TGTGCCATTTCAGCGGGTGGCTACGAGCAGTACTTC.

This chain uses TRBV6-1 with TRBJ2-7, with D hard to call. There are 15 residues in the CDR3. The V end lost 1 base, the J end lost 0 bases, and 10 bases lay between the germline ends. Germline CDR1 reads MNHNS; CDR2 reads SASEGT. The CDR3 bases are TGTGCCAGCAGTGAAGTAGAAGGGATCTCCTACGAGCAGTACTTC. Protein: CASSEVEGISYEQYF.

This chain joins TRBV9 and TRBJ2-7; 10 bases fit TRBD2. The V segment lost 0 bases and the J segment 3 bases; nucleotides outside the gene matches: 3. This CDR3 comprises 15 residues. Germline V gene lookup returns CDR1 SGDLS and CDR2 YYNGEE. CDR3 sequence (DNA): TGTGCCAGCAGCGTAGCCGGGACTAGCGTCTACGAGCAGTACTTC. Residues: CASSVAGTSVYEQYF.

The V call is TRBV4-1, the J call TRBJ1-1, with D unresolved. Germline CDR1 MGHRA, CDR2 YSYEKL. The CDR3 runs to 17 residues. Deletions cut 8 bases from V and 1 base from J, with 23 bases between. The CDR3 sequence is CASSPFQTLTQNTEAFF. The CDR3 region has the DNA TGCGCCAGCTCTCCATTTCAGACTCTGACACAGAACACTGAAGCTTTCTTT.

V usage is TRBV6-1 and J usage is TRBJ1-5; D may be TRBD1 (5 bases). The CDR3 has 14 residues. Trimming cost V 10 bases and J 1 base, with 14 bases left between them. Germline CDR1 MNHNS, CDR2 SASEGT. The CDR3 nucleotides read TGTGCCACCTGGGGGGGTATGAGCAATCAGCCCCAGCATTTT. Protein product: CATWGGMSNQPQHF.

The rearrangement links TRBV4-2 to TRBJ2-3; D gene unclear. The V gene's germline CDR1 is LGHNA and CDR2 YNFKEQ. The CDR3 totals 15 residues. V gave up 0 bases and J gave up 1 base, with 8 bases separating them. Written as DNA, the CDR3 is TGTGCCAGCAGCCAAGATGGCCGCGGCACAGATACGCAGTATTTT. Protein sequence: CASSQDGRGTDTQYF.

This clone was found once. The V call is TRBV27, the J call TRBJ2-7; D remains unclear. The CDR3 loop spans 14 amino acids. Germline V gene data show CDR1 as MNHEY and CDR2 as SMNVEV (reference sequence). Trimming pared 8 bases from V and 2 bases from J, leaving 16 bases between. The CDR3, as DNA: TGTGCCAGCCACAATCAGACGCACCCCTACGAGCAGTACTTC. This encodes CASHNQTHPYEQYF.

The chain has TRBV18 and TRBJ1-1; D possibly corresponds to TRBD1 (6 bases). The CDR3 consists of 15 residues. Germline V gives CDR1 KGHSH, CDR2 LQKENI. The V and J ends lost 10 bases and 0 bases respectively, with 18 bases between them. The CDR3 DNA follows: TGTGCCACCCGGCGGGGGCGTTCCATGAACACTGAAGCTTTCTTT. Translation gives CATRRGRSMNTEAFF.

This sequence joins TRBV9 and TRBJ2-1; D gene unclear. The CDR3 runs 12 residues. Germline loops: CDR1 SGDLS, CDR2 YYNGEE. V was cut by 4 bases and J by 8 bases, with 10 bases left in between. The CDR3 is CASSPGEHEQFF. CDR3 nucleotides: TGTGCCAGCAGCCCAGGCGAACATGAGCAGTTCTTC.

As concerns this clone: The same CDR3 arises from other DNA sequences in this sample as well. The chain is built from TRBV19 and TRBJ1-1; tentative D call: TRBD1 (5 bases). This CDR3 comprises 13 residues. V lost 3 bases to trimming and J lost 4 bases, with 9 bases between them. CDR1 is LNHDA and CDR2 is SQIVND in the germline V gene (reference sequence). The CDR3 loop is CASSIAGGTEAFF. As DNA, the CDR3 is TGTGCCAGTAGTATCGCTGGGGGCACTGAAGCTTTCTTT.

The J gene is TRBJ2-4, the V gene TRBV5-1, with a tentative D call TRBD1 (6 bases). There are 16 residues in the CDR3. Trimming shortened V by 7 bases and J by 0 bases, and 17 bases separated the two germline ends. CDR1 is SGHRS, CDR2 YFSETQ, per germline. CDR3 coding DNA: TGCGCCAGCTGCCATAGGGGACATATAGCCAAAAACATTCAGTACTTC. This codes for CASCHRGHIAKNIQYF.

V and J are TRBV7-9 and TRBJ2-1; D unresolved. Trimming pared 5 bases from V and 4 bases from J, leaving 9 bases between. The CDR3 length is 13 residues. Per the germline V gene, CDR1 is SEHNR and CDR2 is FQNEAQ (reference sequence). CDR3 protein: CASSVAGYNEQFF. The CDR3 nucleotides read TGTGCCAGCAGCGTCGCCGGATACAATGAGCAGTTCTTC.

This clone was seen only once. The chain uses TRBV6-6 and TRBJ2-3, with 10 bases matching TRBD2. V lost 6 bases and J lost 3; bases outside the gene matches: 3. Looked up from germline, CDR1 is MNHNY and CDR2 is SVGAGI (reference sequence). This CDR3 is built from 14 residues. CDR3 nucleotide sequence: TGTGCCAGCAGCTCTAGCGGGGGAACAGATACGCAGTATTTT. Translated: CASSSSGGTDTQYF.

The rearrangement links TRBV7-6 to TRBJ2-2; TRBD1 aligns across 8 bases. Trimming removed 1 base from V and 5 bases from J; junction bases left unmatched: 3. CDR1 and CDR2 (germline): SGHVS, FNYEAQ. CDR3 length: 15 amino acids. The CDR3 is CASSLGQGWTGELFF. CDR3 nucleotides: TGTGCCAGCAGCTTAGGACAGGGGTGGACCGGGGAGCTGTTTTTT.

The chain couples TRBV30 to TRBJ2-7, with a tentative D call TRBD1 (5 bases). CDR1 and CDR2 from the germline V gene are GTSNPN and SVGIG (reference sequence). V lost 0 bases to trimming and J lost 6 bases, with 12 bases between them. The CDR3 runs 13 residues. This chain's CDR3 is CAWSVSVGAEQYF. The CDR3 DNA is TGTGCCTGGAGTGTAAGTGTAGGGGCCGAGCAGTACTTC.

The chain employs TRBV11-3 and TRBJ2-7; 7 bases fit TRBD1. The CDR3 is 12 amino acids. Germline CDR1 is SGHNT and CDR2 is YENEEA. V lost 4 bases, J lost 6 bases, and 3 bases stayed unmatched. CDR3 sequence: CASSSAGGEQYF. The DNA for the CDR3 is TGTGCCAGCAGCTCTGCAGGGGGCGAGCAGTACTTC.

This chain links TRBV2 with TRBJ1-1; weak D call: TRBD1 (5 bases). The V and J ends lost 10 bases and 4 bases respectively, with 25 bases between them. The germline V gene has CDR1 SNHLY and CDR2 FYNNEI. The CDR3 totals 16 residues. CDR3 amino acids: CATHPTGATEGTEAFF. The CDR3 nucleotides are TGTGCCACTCACCCTACCGGGGCCACAGAAGGCACTGAAGCTTTCTTT.

The gene calls are TRBV29-1 and TRBJ1-2; D remains unclear. The CDR3 runs 11 residues. Germline values: CDR1 SQVTM, CDR2 ANQGSEA. Between the trimmed V and J ends, which lost 7 bases and 6 bases, there was a span of 12 bases. CDR3 bases: TGCAGCGCCGACTCATCCCATGGCTACACCTTC. As protein: CSADSSHGYTF.

The chain links TRBV19 to TRBJ2-7, with TRBD2 matching 11 bases. The CDR3 loop spans 15 amino acids. CDR1 LNHDA and CDR2 SQIVND come from the germline V gene (reference sequence). J lost 2 bases, V lost 3 bases, and 3 bases had no gene match. The CDR3 bases are TGTGCCAGTAGTATGGGGACTAGCGGTGCCTACGAGCAGTACTTC. Encoded protein: CASSMGTSGAYEQYF. The entire variable domain, with the rest obtained from reference TRBV19 and TRBJ2-7, is as follows: DGGITQSPKYLFRKEGQNVTLSCEQNLNHDAMYWYRQDPGQGLRLIYYSQIVNDFQKGDIAEGYSVSREKKESFPLTVTSAQKNPTAFYLCASSMGTSGAYEQYFGPGTRLTVT.

The chain uses TRBV6-1 and TRBJ2-6; D gene unclear. The germline V gene encodes CDR1 MNHNS and CDR2 SASEGT. This CDR3 is built from 17 residues. Trimming cost V 1 base and J 0 bases, with 10 bases left between them. CDR3 in amino acids: CASSEEPDPSGANVLTF. The DNA of the CDR3 is TGTGCCAGCAGTGAAGAGCCAGACCCCTCTGGGGCCAACGTCCTGACTTTC.

This chain joins TRBV4-1 and TRBJ2-7; D possibly matches TRBD1 or TRBD2 (6 bases each). Trimming took 3 bases from V and 5 from J, leaving 14 bases between them. The CDR3 consists of 14 residues. Germline V lookup: CDR1 MGHRA, CDR2 YSYEKL. This chain's CDR3 is CASSHPRGGHEQYF. Written as DNA, the CDR3 is TGCGCCAGCAGCCACCCCCGTGGGGGGCACGAGCAGTACTTC.

This chain links TRBV5-6 with TRBJ2-7, with 7 bases fitting TRBD2. CDR3 length: 13 amino acids. V lost 4 bases and J lost 6; bases outside the gene matches: 7. Germline V gene data show CDR1 as SGHDT and CDR2 as YYEEEE. For the CDR3, the DNA is TGTGCCAGCAGCCCGTGGGAGGGCGGCGAGCAGTACTTC. Its translation is CASSPWEGGEQYF.